A selection of T cell receptor beta chains follows, all from one sample in a study of T cell responses to AZD1222 COVID-19 vaccine. Data came from immunoSEQ multiplex PCR; TCRdb stores just in-frame clones and leaves some out. The sample includes tens of thousands of clones, approximately 87% of them seen just once. The sample in question was peripheral blood, obtained on day 0 of AZD1222 vaccination. The receptor source for this set is an adult in good health. CDR3s include the opening cysteine and the closing phenylalanine or tryptophan. Each record gives: clone size, J gene, V gene, D gene, CDR3 DNA, CDR3 protein. A D gene is named only where the DNA matches it firmly. The size field is filled for only some rows; it gives once, few, many or a size class.

. | TRBJ2-2 | TRBV28 | . | TGTGCCAGCAGTGCCCCGAGGGGGAACACCGGGGAGCTGTTTTTT | CASSAPRGNTGELFF
. | TRBJ1-4 | TRBV13 | . | TGTGCCAGCAGCTTAGGAGGGATATCGTCTAATGAAAAACTGTTTTTT | CASSLGGISSNEKLFF
. | TRBJ2-7 | TRBV5-1 | TRBD1 | TGCGCCAGCAGCCCGGGACAGGGGATCTCCTACGAGCAGTACTTC | CASSPGQGISYEQYF
. | TRBJ1-1 | TRBV5-4 | TRBD1 | TGTGCCAGCAGCCCAGGAGGACAGGGGAACACTGAAGCTTTCTTT | CASSPGGQGNTEAFF
. | TRBJ2-7 | TRBV2 | . | TGTGCCAGCAGTGCGCGACTGGCCGCCTACGAGCAGTACTTC | CASSARLAAYEQYF
. | TRBJ1-3 | TRBV18 | . | TGTGCCAGCTCACCGGGACACCAATCTGGAAACACCATATATTTT | CASSPGHQSGNTIYF
. | TRBJ1-5 | TRBV6-6 | . | TGTGCCAGCAGTTATCTAGACGGAAATCAGCCCCAGCATTTT | CASSYLDGNQPQHF
. | TRBJ2-2 | TRBV7-8 | . | TGTGCCAGCAGCTTAGCGCCCGGAGGGTCCGGGGAGCTGTTTTTT | CASSLAPGGSGELFF
. | TRBJ1-1 | TRBV3-1/TRBV3-2 | . | TGTGCCAGCAGCCAAGATCCCTTCCTGGGCACCCTAAACACTGAAGCTTTCTTT | CASSQDPFLGTLNTEAFF
once | TRBJ2-7 | TRBV3-1/TRBV3-2 | . | TGTGCCAGCAGCCACCAGGGAGACGAGCAGTACTTC | CASSHQGDEQYF
. | TRBJ2-7 | TRBV20-1 | . | TGCAGTGCTAGACCTAGGGAGCAGTACTTC | CSARPREQYF
. | TRBJ2-1 | TRBV9 | TRBD2 | TGTGCCAGCAGCGTTCTAGGGACTAGCGGGGGGACCTACAATGAGCAGTTCTTC | CASSVLGTSGGTYNEQFF
. | TRBJ1-4 | TRBV10-3 | TRBD1 | TGTGCCATCAGTGAAACAGGGGGCGAAAAACTGTTTTTT | CAISETGGEKLFF
. | TRBJ2-5 | TRBV29-1 | . | TGCAGCGTTGAGCGGGAGACCCAGTACTTC | CSVERETQYF
. | TRBJ2-3 | TRBV11-2 | TRBD1 | TGTGCCAGCAGCTTAGAGGTGGACAGGGGGCGGAAAGATACGCAGTATTTT | CASSLEVDRGRKDTQYF
. | TRBJ2-3 | TRBV11-2 | TRBD1 | TGTGCCAGCAGCTTAGATGAAGGGACAGCGTCCCAGTATTTT | CASSLDEGTASQYF
. | TRBJ1-1 | TRBV5-5 | . | TGTGCCAGCAGCTTGGACAGGGTCACTGAAGCTTTCTTT | CASSLDRVTEAFF
. | TRBJ2-7 | TRBV4-3 | . | TGCGCCAGCAGCCAAGCCGTAGGGTCCTACGAGCAGTACTTC | CASSQAVGSYEQYF
. | TRBJ2-1 | TRBV19 | . | TGTGCCAGTAGTGGGGACCGTGATTCCATCTACAATGAGCAGTTCTTC | CASSGDRDSIYNEQFF
. | TRBJ1-4 | TRBV7-2 | . | TGTGCCAGCAGCCCAAGGGGCGCAACTAATGAAAAACTGTTTTTT | CASSPRGATNEKLFF
. | TRBJ1-2 | TRBV2 | . | TGTGCCAGCAACCTTGGGGGTGGCTACACCTTC | CASNLGGGYTF
once | TRBJ1-2 | TRBV14 | . | TGTGCCAGCAGCCAAGGCCAGAACTATGGCTACACCTTC | CASSQGQNYGYTF
. | TRBJ1-6 | TRBV28 | . | TGTGCCAGCAGTTTGACAGGCTATAATTCACCCCTCCACTTT | CASSLTGYNSPLHF
. | TRBJ1-5 | TRBV6-1 | TRBD1 | TGTGCCAGCAGTGATCCCCGGACAGGGGCCCTCAATCAGCCCCAGCATTTT | CASSDPRTGALNQPQHF
. | TRBJ1-6 | TRBV5-5 | . | TGTGCCAGCAGCACAGCCGGGACCGAAAATTCACCCCTCCACTTT | CASSTAGTENSPLHF
once | TRBJ2-5 | TRBV2 | . | TGTGCCAGCAGTGACCAGGGACAAACCCAGTACTTC | CASSDQGQTQYF
. | TRBJ2-7 | TRBV28 | . | TGTGCCAGCAGTCCGTTGGCGGAGGTCACCTACGAGCAGTACTTC | CASSPLAEVTYEQYF
. | TRBJ2-7 | TRBV7-8 | . | TGTGCCAGCAGCCTTAGGACCGGAACCTACGAGCAGTACTTC | CASSLRTGTYEQYF
. | TRBJ1-1 | TRBV10-3 | . | TGTGCCATCAGTGATATAAACCAGGGGAAGAACACTGAAGCTTTCTTT | CAISDINQGKNTEAFF
. | TRBJ2-1 | TRBV6-2/TRBV6-3 | . | TGTGCCAGCAGTTACTCGGCGAAGATTCCCGGGACCACATTTAATGAGCAGTTCTTC | CASSYSAKIPGTTFNEQFF
. | TRBJ2-2 | TRBV6-2/TRBV6-3 | . | TGTGCCAGCAGCAGACTTTCAGGGACCGGGGAGCTGTTTTTT | CASSRLSGTGELFF
. | TRBJ2-3 | TRBV3-1/TRBV3-2 | TRBD2 | TGTGCCAGCAGCGTAAGCGGGAGAGGCACAGATACGCAGTATTTT | CASSVSGRGTDTQYF
. | TRBJ1-1 | TRBV18 | TRBD1 | TGTGCCAGCTCACCCCCAGGGACAGGGAACACTGAAGCTTTCTTT | CASSPPGTGNTEAFF
. | TRBJ2-2 | TRBV5-1 | . | TGCGCCAGCAGCTTGGCCGTCAGCCGCGGGGAGCTGTTTTTT | CASSLAVSRGELFF
. | TRBJ2-1 | TRBV7-9 | . | TGTGCCAGCAGTCCGACAGGAGCCTACAATGAGCAGTTCTTC | CASSPTGAYNEQFF